Below are 6 T cell receptor beta chains sequenced from a single sample in a study of blood T cell repertoires in COVID-19. Sequenced by immunoSEQ multiplex PCR; TCRdb stores in-frame clones only, minus some. The sample yields roughly 65,000 clones, about 93% seen once. The sequenced material came from peripheral blood. The receptors derive from a man aged 70-80 years with active COVID-19.

The J gene is TRBJ2-7, the V gene TRBV4-1, with 13 positions matching TRBD2. This CDR3 is 18 amino acids long. Germline CDR1 and CDR2: MGHRA and YSYEKL. V shed 1 base, J shed 4 bases, and the junction held 10 bases outside the gene matches. The CDR3 coding sequence is TGCGCCAGCAGCCAAGGGGGCGCGGGACTAGCGGGACCTTACGAGCAGTACTTC. Its translation: CASSQGGAGLAGPYEQYF.

The chain has TRBV10-1 and TRBJ2-3; D is possibly TRBD1 (5 bases). V gave up 2 bases and J gave up 0 bases, with 9 bases separating them. This CDR3 spans 15 amino acids. CDR1 and CDR2 from the germline V gene are WNHNN and SYGVQD (reference sequence). The CDR3 sequence: CASSEQKGSTDTQYF. The CDR3 DNA reads as TGCGCCAGCAGTGAGCAGAAGGGGAGCACAGATACGCAGTATTTT.

The chain is built from TRBV5-4 and TRBJ1-3; 9 bases are shared with TRBD1. Germline values: CDR1 SGHNT, CDR2 YYREEE (reference sequence). This CDR3 comprises 16 residues. With 0 bases clipped from V and 4 bases from J, the junction kept 5 bases outside the gene matches. The CDR3 reads CASSLATGGFGNTIYF. DNA for the CDR3: TGTGCCAGCAGCTTGGCTACAGGGGGCTTCGGAAACACCATATATTTT.

The CDR3 DNA reads TGCGCCAGCAGGCCTAGCGGGAATTCCTACAATGAGCAGTTCTTC. Its translation is CASRPSGNSYNEQFF. The rearrangement links TRBV5-1 to TRBJ2-1; 9 bases fit TRBD2. Germline trimming cut 5 bases from V and 1 base from J; bases unmatched to any gene: 4. In germline, CDR1 is SGHRS, CDR2 YFSETQ. This CDR3 has 15 residues.

The count of this clone is one. The genes are TRBV6-5 and TRBJ2-7, with a tentative D call TRBD2 (6 bases). V was clipped by 6 bases and J by 4 bases, with 16 bases between them. The CDR3 extends over 14 amino acids. Germline-derived CDR1 and CDR2 are MNHEY and SVGAGI. In DNA, the CDR3 is TGTGCCAGCAGACCCGGGACTGCCCCGTACGAGCAGTACTTC. Residues: CASRPGTAPYEQYF.

V gene TRBV7-9 combines with J gene TRBJ2-5; TRBD2 aligns across 11 bases. Germline V gene data show CDR1 as SEHNR and CDR2 as FQNEAQ (reference sequence). V dropped 5 bases and J dropped 4; count of bases not matched to a gene: 21. The CDR3 sequence is 20 residues long. CDR3 nucleotides: TGTGCCAGCAGCAGGGGGCTGGTACTAGCGGGGGTGACGAGTCTAGAGACCCAGTACTTC. Its translation: CASSRGLVLAGVTSLETQYF.